These 24 T cell receptor beta chains came from one sample sequenced in a study of blood T cell repertoires in COVID-19. This table comes from immunoSEQ multiplex PCR, and its TCRdb copy is limited to in-frame clones, with some not included. Among about 33,000 clones listed, approximately 83% were seen once. Sequencing was done on a sample of peripheral blood. The receptor set was obtained from a woman at least 80 years old with active or convalescent COVID-19.

The CDR3 DNA is TGTGCCAGCAGTTTTCTGGGACAGGGTCATCAGCCCCAGCATTTT. Translation gives CASSFLGQGHQPQHF. The rearrangement joins TRBV27 to TRBJ1-5; 9 bases map to TRBD1. Germline CDR1 MNHEY, CDR2 SMNVEV (reference sequence). J gave up 5 bases and V 3 bases, and 5 bases lay outside the gene matches. The CDR3 is 15 amino acids.

V and J are TRBV19 and TRBJ1-5; D gene unclear. The CDR3 covers 13 residues. Germline CDR1 LNHDA, CDR2 SQIVND (reference sequence). V shed 5 bases and J shed 5 bases, with 10 bases lying between them. CDR3 DNA: TGTGCCAGTAGTTTAAGGAGGGATCAGCCCCAGCATTTT. This gives the protein CASSLRRDQPQHF.

The V call is TRBV6-1, the J call TRBJ1-3; TRBD1 matches 8 bases. Per germline, CDR1 MNHNS and CDR2 SASEGT. The V segment lost 4 bases and the J segment 0 bases; nucleotides outside the gene matches: 5. The CDR3 runs to 16 residues. The CDR3 loop is CASSADRGISGNTIYF. CDR3 sequence (DNA): TGTGCCAGCAGTGCCGACAGGGGTATCTCTGGAAACACCATATATTTT.

V and J are TRBV5-6 and TRBJ2-1, with 8 bases matching TRBD2. The length of the CDR3 is 17 residues. Germline V gives CDR1 SGHDT, CDR2 YYEEEE. Trimming took 2 bases from V and 9 from J; bases not matched to a gene: 16. CDR3 sequence reads: CASSFQAVAGPFGEQFF. For the CDR3, the DNA is TGTGCCAGCAGCTTCCAAGCTGTAGCGGGGCCGTTTGGTGAGCAGTTCTTC. The variable domain in full, completed from reference TRBV5-6 and TRBJ2-1, reads DAGVTQSPTHLIKTRGQQVTLRCSPKSGHDTVSWYQQALGQGPQFIFQYYEEEERQRGNFPDRFSGHQFPNYSSELNVNALLLGDSALYLCASSFQAVAGPFGEQFFGPGTRLTVL.

This sequence joins TRBV2 and TRBJ2-3, with 7 bases lining up with TRBD1. Germline values: CDR1 SNHLY, CDR2 FYNNEI. CDR3 size: 16 residues. Trimming at V came to 6 bases and at J to 0 bases, leaving 9 bases not matched to a gene. In DNA, the CDR3 is TGTGCCAGCAGAATACAGGGGACCATTAGCACAGATACGCAGTATTTT. Translation gives CASRIQGTISTDTQYF.

This chain uses TRBV3-1 (or the pseudogene TRBV3-2) with TRBJ1-5; D not resolved. The CDR3 totals 13 residues. Germline assignment: CDR1 LGHDT and CDR2 YNNKEL (reference sequence). The V and J ends lost 0 bases and 10 bases respectively, with 10 bases between them. CDR3 DNA: TGTGCCAGCAGCCAAGATCGCGCAGGACCCCAGCATTTT. The encoded protein is CASSQDRAGPQHF.

The rearrangement uses TRBV4-1 and TRBJ1-1; tentatively, D is TRBD1 (5 bases). The CDR3 contains 17 residues. Germline-derived CDR1 and CDR2 are MGHRA and YSYEKL. The germline V and J ends were trimmed by 2 bases and 2 bases, with 18 bases remaining between them. The CDR3 spells CASSQIRGLTGNTEAFF. The CDR3, as DNA: TGCGCCAGCAGCCAAATTCGGGGGTTGACGGGCAACACTGAAGCTTTCTTT.

The sample holds one count of this clone. The J gene is TRBJ1-6, the V gene TRBV5-5, with D uncertain. Germline V gene data show CDR1 as SGHKS and CDR2 as YYEKEE (reference sequence). Trimming took off 4 bases at V and 10 bases at J, with 15 bases between the two ends. The CDR3 sequence is 14 residues long. The CDR3 nucleotides read TGTGCCAGCAGCACCGGGAGGGAAGAATCACCCCTCCACTTT. Residues: CASSTGREESPLHF.

This chain joins TRBV12-3 or TRBV12-4 and TRBJ1-1; weak D call: TRBD1 (5 bases). This CDR3 has 13 residues. Trimming took 6 bases from V and 8 from J, leaving 16 bases between them. The DNA of the CDR3 is TGTGCCAGCAGCCAACAGACAGTTTCCGAAGCTTTCTTT. Its protein is CASSQQTVSEAFF.

The rearrangement uses TRBV27 and TRBJ1-1; TRBD1 matches 9 bases. Germline V CDR1 and CDR2: MNHEY, SMNVEV (reference sequence). V lost 3 bases, J lost 0 bases, and 8 bases stayed unmatched. The CDR3 consists of 17 residues. CDR3 protein: CASSFAGTGFMNTEAFF. The CDR3 DNA is TGTGCCAGCAGTTTTGCCGGGACAGGGTTCATGAACACTGAAGCTTTCTTT.

The gene calls are TRBV29-1 and TRBJ2-3; 7 bases align to TRBD2. Germline CDR1 SQVTM, CDR2 ANQGSEA. The CDR3 runs to 15 residues. V shed 5 bases and J 2 bases; nucleotides not matched to a gene: 10. In DNA form, the CDR3 reads TGCAGCGTTATGGGTGCAGCGGGGCCCACAGATACGCAGTATTTT. It is translated as CSVMGAAGPTDTQYF.

The CDR3 loop reads CASSHLPGTSGGYEQFF. CDR3 sequence (DNA): TGTGCCAGCAGCCACCTACCCGGGACTAGCGGGGGTTATGAGCAGTTCTTC. V is TRBV14 and J is TRBJ2-1; TRBD2 aligns across 14 bases. V lost 3 bases to trimming and J lost 8 bases; unmatched junction nucleotides: 9. Germline CDR1 and CDR2: SGHDN and FVKESK. This CDR3 region has 17 residues.

The rearrangement links TRBV6-2 or TRBV6-3 to TRBJ2-7; 7 nucleotides agree with TRBD1. The CDR3 extends over 13 amino acids. CDR1 and CDR2 from the germline V gene are MNHEY and SVGEGT. With 6 bases clipped from V and 3 bases from J, the junction kept 5 bases outside the gene matches. CDR3 DNA sequence: TGTGCCAGCAGCCGGGACAGTTTCTACGAGCAGTACTTC. Translation gives CASSRDSFYEQYF.

The chain combines TRBV5-4 with TRBJ2-7, with 8 bases identical to TRBD1. The CDR3 runs 14 residues. Per germline, CDR1 SGHNT and CDR2 YYREEE (reference sequence). V shed 4 bases and J 4 bases; nucleotides not matched to a gene: 7. The CDR3 region has the DNA TGTGCCAGCAGCGAGCGTCAGGGGGCTTACGAGCAGTACTTC. It translates to CASSERQGAYEQYF.

The CDR3 nucleotides are TGTGCCAGCAGTCGACGGGTAAACTATGGCTACACCTTC. Translated, it gives CASSRRVNYGYTF. This rearrangement joins TRBV2 to TRBJ1-2; D gene ambiguous. Germline CDR1 is SNHLY and CDR2 is FYNNEI. The CDR3 runs 13 residues. The V gene lost 5 bases and the J gene lost 2 bases, with 9 bases spanning the gap.

V and J are TRBV14 and TRBJ1-4, with a possible D match to TRBD1 (6 bases). The CDR3 extends over 15 amino acids. V lost 1 base to trimming and J lost 10 bases, with 16 bases between them. Germline loops: CDR1 SGHDN, CDR2 FVKESK. Here the CDR3 reads CASSQGGPTRGKLFF. The DNA for the CDR3 is TGTGCCAGCAGCCAAGGGGGACCCACCAGGGGAAAACTGTTTTTT.

The rearrangement links TRBV5-6 to TRBJ2-1, with D perhaps matching TRBD2 (6 bases). This CDR3 has 16 residues. The ends were cut back, 1 base at V and 2 bases at J, with 13 bases in the middle. The V gene's germline CDR1 is SGHDT and CDR2 YYEEEE. The CDR3 nucleotides read TGTGCCAGCAGCTTGAAGCGCACTAGCACCTACAATGAGCAGTTCTTC. Protein: CASSLKRTSTYNEQFF. The full variable domain, with the rest looked up from reference TRBV5-6 and TRBJ2-1, is DAGVTQSPTHLIKTRGQQVTLRCSPKSGHDTVSWYQQALGQGPQFIFQYYEEEERQRGNFPDRFSGHQFPNYSSELNVNALLLGDSALYLCASSLKRTSTYNEQFFGPGTRLTVL.

This CDR3 reads CASSQDSGQGITGELFF. The CDR3 bases are TGTGCCAGCAGCCAAGATTCGGGACAGGGGATTACCGGGGAGCTGTTTTTT. The chain couples TRBV4-2 to TRBJ2-2; 10 nucleotides line up with TRBD1. The germline gives CDR1 LGHNA, CDR2 YNFKEQ. The CDR3 is 17 residues long. V shed 0 bases, J shed 5 bases, and the junction held 6 bases outside the gene matches.

The rearrangement joins TRBV29-1 to TRBJ2-2; D possibly corresponds to TRBD2 (5 bases). CDR3 length: 13 residues. Germline V gene lookup returns CDR1 SQVTM and CDR2 ANQGSEA. Here the CDR3 DNA reads TGCAGTTCTTGGACTGGGAGCACCGGGGAGCTGTTTTTT. Translating gives CSSWTGSTGELFF.

The chain uses TRBV2 and TRBJ1-4, with 11 bases that match TRBD1. This CDR3 spans 15 amino acids. V gave up 2 bases and J gave up 8 bases; unmatched junction bases: 4. The germline V gene encodes CDR1 SNHLY and CDR2 FYNNEI. CDR3 sequence: CASSESGQGGEKLFF. The CDR3, as DNA: TGTGCCAGCAGTGAATCGGGACAGGGGGGAGAAAAACTGTTTTTT. The full variable domain, with the rest looked up from reference TRBV2 and TRBJ1-4, is EPEVTQTPSHQVTQMGQEVILRCVPISNHLYFYWYRQILGQKVEFLVSFYNNEISEKSEIFDDQFSVERPDGSNFTLKIRSTKLEDSAMYFCASSESGQGGEKLFFGSGTQLSVL.

The rearrangement joins TRBV2 to TRBJ2-1; D perhaps matches TRBD2 (6 bases). Trimming took off 1 base at V and 16 bases at J, with 14 bases between the two ends. Germline CDR1 is SNHLY and CDR2 is FYNNEI. The CDR3 extends over 12 amino acids. CDR3 coding DNA: TGTGCCAGCAGTGAAGGAGGGCGGGAACGTTTCTTC. This sequence encodes CASSEGGRERFF.

This clone was observed a single time. This sequence joins TRBV3-1 (or the pseudogene TRBV3-2) and TRBJ2-7; TRBD1 is a possible D gene (6 bases). This CDR3 is 15 amino acids long. Trimming removed 3 bases from V and 3 bases from J, with 15 bases in between. Germline values: CDR1 LGHDT, CDR2 YNNKEL (reference sequence). In DNA, the CDR3 is TGTGCCAGCAGCCAGGGGGCAGCGCAACTCTACGAGCAGTACTTC. It yields the protein CASSQGAAQLYEQYF.

The rearrangement joins TRBV5-1 to TRBJ1-1, with 7 bases lining up with TRBD1. The CDR3 spans 14 residues. V shed 5 bases, J shed 0 bases, and the junction held 4 bases outside the gene matches. CDR1 SGHRS and CDR2 YFSETQ come from the germline V gene. CDR3 residues: CASRGDSVNTEAFF. The CDR3 region has the DNA TGCGCCAGCAGGGGGGACAGCGTGAACACTGAAGCTTTCTTT.

This chain uses TRBV12-3 or TRBV12-4 with TRBJ2-3, with 7 bases that match TRBD1. V dropped 6 bases and J dropped 9; count of bases not matched to a gene: 9. CDR3 size: 13 residues. Written as DNA, the CDR3 is TGTGCCAGCAGAGCCGGGACAGATTGGACGCAGTATTTT. Protein product: CASRAGTDWTQYF.